This is a list of T cell receptor beta chains from one sample in a study of OX40 agonist ivuxolimab in advanced cancers. Clones were read by immunoSEQ multiplex PCR, and TCRdb kept only the in-frame ones, dropping some. The data show some 86,000 clones, with 90% to 95% seen just once and around 10% held by the top ten. Specimen: CD4+ or CD8+ T cells sorted from blood, collected in a trial of the OX40 agonist ivuxolimab. The source is an adult with an advanced solid tumor such as melanoma, head and neck, liver or kidney cancer. CDR3s include the opening cysteine and the closing phenylalanine or tryptophan. The order of the fields is J gene, D gene, V gene, CDR3 protein. The D gene is left open where the match is weak.

j_call: TRBJ2-7
d_call: TRBD2
v_call: TRBV28
cdr3_aa: CASREGTTPIHEQYF

j_call: TRBJ2-5
d_call: TRBD1
v_call: TRBV2
cdr3_aa: CASLWGQGAFSQETQYF

j_call: TRBJ1-1
d_call: .
v_call: TRBV4-2
cdr3_aa: CASSQGARLNTEAFF

j_call: TRBJ2-7
d_call: .
v_call: TRBV27
cdr3_aa: CASSGLAAYEQYF

j_call: TRBJ2-7
d_call: TRBD2
v_call: TRBV27
cdr3_aa: CASRQTSVDYEQYF

j_call: TRBJ1-2
d_call: .
v_call: TRBV28
cdr3_aa: CASSLDGGNSGYTF

j_call: TRBJ2-5
d_call: .
v_call: TRBV19
cdr3_aa: CASSSPGRQETQYF

j_call: TRBJ2-2
d_call: .
v_call: TRBV7-9
cdr3_aa: CAIPPVGNTGELFF

j_call: TRBJ1-3
d_call: .
v_call: TRBV6-1
cdr3_aa: CASSEIPVSGNTIYF

j_call: TRBJ1-2
d_call: .
v_call: TRBV14
cdr3_aa: CASSQEESGYGYTF

j_call: TRBJ2-1
d_call: .
v_call: TRBV9
cdr3_aa: CASSVGTSKQFF

j_call: TRBJ1-5
d_call: .
v_call: TRBV27
cdr3_aa: CASSLGSIQPQHF

j_call: TRBJ2-2
d_call: TRBD2
v_call: TRBV7-2
cdr3_aa: CASSSTSGGGKAGELFF

j_call: TRBJ2-7
d_call: TRBD2
v_call: TRBV29-1
cdr3_aa: CSVASGDYEQYF

j_call: TRBJ2-1
d_call: .
v_call: TRBV28
cdr3_aa: CASTEGTDSYYNEQFF

j_call: TRBJ2-7
d_call: TRBD2
v_call: TRBV27
cdr3_aa: CASSSGLVESEQYF

j_call: TRBJ2-7
d_call: TRBD1
v_call: TRBV7-6
cdr3_aa: CASSSDGARGYGEQYF

j_call: TRBJ1-2
d_call: .
v_call: TRBV5-1
cdr3_aa: CASWPSGVPKNNYGYTF

j_call: TRBJ1-2
d_call: .
v_call: TRBV9
cdr3_aa: CASSVGNRGAFEYGYTF

j_call: TRBJ2-1
d_call: .
v_call: TRBV5-1
cdr3_aa: CASSLGDFSGYNEQFF

j_call: TRBJ1-5
d_call: .
v_call: TRBV30
cdr3_aa: CAWSVGQPQHF

j_call: TRBJ1-5
d_call: .
v_call: TRBV7-6
cdr3_aa: CASSLDYNSHQPQHF

j_call: TRBJ2-7
d_call: TRBD1
v_call: TRBV7-9
cdr3_aa: CASSVPRDRGGYEQYF

j_call: TRBJ2-3
d_call: TRBD2
v_call: TRBV7-3
cdr3_aa: CASSPLDSGGTDTQYF

j_call: TRBJ2-7
d_call: .
v_call: TRBV7-9
cdr3_aa: CASSAPIEWEQYF

j_call: TRBJ2-5
d_call: .
v_call: TRBV2
cdr3_aa: CASSHRDQETQYF

j_call: TRBJ2-7
d_call: .
v_call: TRBV7-8
cdr3_aa: CASSFPSLEVGASYEQYF

j_call: TRBJ2-1
d_call: .
v_call: TRBV15
cdr3_aa: CATSVRDHNEQFF

j_call: TRBJ2-7
d_call: .
v_call: TRBV11-2
cdr3_aa: CASSLALHSGANYEQYF

j_call: TRBJ2-1
d_call: TRBD2
v_call: TRBV28
cdr3_aa: CATTEREGPDEQFF

j_call: TRBJ2-1
d_call: .
v_call: TRBV9
cdr3_aa: CASSVEGQVGDEQFF

j_call: TRBJ2-6
d_call: .
v_call: TRBV27
cdr3_aa: CASSLQGQGIGAGANVLTF

j_call: TRBJ1-2
d_call: .
v_call: TRBV4-3
cdr3_aa: CASSQDGGFDGYTF

j_call: TRBJ1-5
d_call: TRBD1
v_call: TRBV28
cdr3_aa: CASSPDRTGGLSNQPQHF

j_call: TRBJ2-1
d_call: TRBD2
v_call: TRBV28
cdr3_aa: CASNPRAGGRWENNEQFF

j_call: TRBJ2-7
d_call: TRBD2
v_call: TRBV7-8
cdr3_aa: CASSHRAGGPYEQYF

j_call: TRBJ1-2
d_call: TRBD1
v_call: TRBV5-6
cdr3_aa: CASSGRTGGGFYGYTF

j_call: TRBJ1-1
d_call: .
v_call: TRBV7-9
cdr3_aa: CASSSPGREAFF

j_call: TRBJ1-2
d_call: .
v_call: TRBV7-8
cdr3_aa: CASSPRGRTYGYTF

j_call: TRBJ1-2
d_call: .
v_call: TRBV9
cdr3_aa: CASSVDNHPTGYTF

j_call: TRBJ1-3
d_call: TRBD1
v_call: TRBV5-5
cdr3_aa: CASSPGTGAGNTIYF

j_call: TRBJ2-6
d_call: .
v_call: TRBV5-1
cdr3_aa: CASSLAHGANVLTF

j_call: TRBJ2-7
d_call: .
v_call: TRBV9
cdr3_aa: CASSVSSGYEQYF

j_call: TRBJ2-7
d_call: TRBD1
v_call: TRBV25-1
cdr3_aa: CASTDPGTGPHEQYF

j_call: TRBJ1-6
d_call: TRBD1
v_call: TRBV30
cdr3_aa: CAWGDRGESPLHF